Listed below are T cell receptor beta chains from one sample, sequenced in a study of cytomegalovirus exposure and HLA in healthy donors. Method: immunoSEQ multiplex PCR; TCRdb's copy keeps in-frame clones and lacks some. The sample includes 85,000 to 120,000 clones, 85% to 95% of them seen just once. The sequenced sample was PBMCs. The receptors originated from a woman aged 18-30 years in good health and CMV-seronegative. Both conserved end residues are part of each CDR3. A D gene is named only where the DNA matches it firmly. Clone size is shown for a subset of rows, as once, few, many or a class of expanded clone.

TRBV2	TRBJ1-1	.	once	TGTGCCAGCAGGGCCACAGGGTGGGACACTGAAGCTTTCTTT	CASRATGWDTEAFF
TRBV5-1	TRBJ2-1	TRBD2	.	TGCGCCAGCAGCTTGGGACTAGCGGGCCTTTCCTACAATGAGCAGTTCTTC	CASSLGLAGLSYNEQFF
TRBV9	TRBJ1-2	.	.	TGTGCCAGCAGCCAAGACTCCCTGTATGGCTACACCTTC	CASSQDSLYGYTF
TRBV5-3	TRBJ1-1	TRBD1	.	TGTGCCAGAAGCTGGACAGGGACTGAAGCTTTCTTT	CARSWTGTEAFF
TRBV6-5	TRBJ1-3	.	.	TGTGCCAGCAGCAGGTCCTCCCCTGGAAACACCATATATTTT	CASSRSSPGNTIYF
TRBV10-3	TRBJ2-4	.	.	TGTGCCATCAGTGAGTTGTCGCGGGGTAGCGACATTCAGTACTTC	CAISELSRGSDIQYF
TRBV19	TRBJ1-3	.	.	TGTGCCAGTAGTATAGGTGCAGGCTCTGGAAACACCATATATTTT	CASSIGAGSGNTIYF
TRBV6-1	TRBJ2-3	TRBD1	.	TGTGCCAGCACTGCACAGGGGTCAGTGGATACGCAGTATTTT	CASTAQGSVDTQYF
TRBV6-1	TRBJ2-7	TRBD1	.	TGTGCCAGCAGAGCCCCGAACAGGGGCGACGAGCAGTACTTC	CASRAPNRGDEQYF
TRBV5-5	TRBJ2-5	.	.	TGTGCCAGCAGCTTGGTGGCCCAAGAGACCCAGTACTTC	CASSLVAQETQYF
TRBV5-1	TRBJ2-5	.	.	TGCGCCAGCAGCTTGGAGGAGAGGGTAGAGACCCAGTACTTC	CASSLEERVETQYF
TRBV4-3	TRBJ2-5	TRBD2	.	TGCGCCAGCAGCCAAGAGCGGGGGGGCCAAGAGACCCAGTACTTC	CASSQERGGQETQYF
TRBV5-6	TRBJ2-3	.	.	TGTGCCAGCAGCTTCGGCACTATTACTAGCACAGATACGCAGTATTTT	CASSFGTITSTDTQYF
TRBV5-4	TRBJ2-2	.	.	TGTGCCAGCAGCCCCCCGGGGACACTCGCGAACACCGGGGAGCTGTTTTTT	CASSPPGTLANTGELFF
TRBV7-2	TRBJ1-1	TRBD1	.	TGTGCCAGCAGCCTAGGACAGGGCGGGTCCAGATATACTGAAGCTTTCTTT	CASSLGQGGSRYTEAFF
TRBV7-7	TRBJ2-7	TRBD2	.	TGTGCTAGCAGCTTGGGTTCCGGGGGGGGTTACGAGCAGTACTTC	CASSLGSGGGYEQYF
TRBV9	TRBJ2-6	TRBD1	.	TGTGCCAGCAGCGCAACAGGGGCAGGGGCCAACGTCCTGACTTTC	CASSATGAGANVLTF
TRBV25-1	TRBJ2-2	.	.	TGTGCCAGCAGTGAGGGCAGTGACACCGGGGAGCTGTTTTTT	CASSEGSDTGELFF
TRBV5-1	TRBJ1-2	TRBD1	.	TGCGCCAGCAGCACAGGACAGGGGGCAATGTATGGCTACACCTTC	CASSTGQGAMYGYTF
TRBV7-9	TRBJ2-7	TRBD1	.	TGTGCCAGCAGCTTGAAATCCGGGACAGGGTCCGAGCAGTACTTC	CASSLKSGTGSEQYF
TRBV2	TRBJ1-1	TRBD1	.	TGTGCCGGATCCGGGACAGGGGGTACTGAAGCTTTCTTT	CAGSGTGGTEAFF
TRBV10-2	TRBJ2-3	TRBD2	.	TGCGCCAGCAGTGAGTTGTTGACTAGCGGGAGGGAGAGCACAGATACGCAGTATTTT	CASSELLTSGRESTDTQYF
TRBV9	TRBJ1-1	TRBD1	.	TGTGCCAGCACCCCAAAGGGGGCGGACACTGAAGCTTTCTTT	CASTPKGADTEAFF
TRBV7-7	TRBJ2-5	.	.	TGTGCTAGCAGCCGCGCCGGGACATCAGAGACCCAGTACTTC	CASSRAGTSETQYF
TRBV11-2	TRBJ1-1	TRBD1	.	TGTGCCAGCAGCTCGACAGGGGCCGGATTTAAGGACACTGAAGCTTTCTTT	CASSSTGAGFKDTEAFF
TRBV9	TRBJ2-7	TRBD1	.	TGTGCCAGCAGCCTCCAATACAGGGGCGGCGAGCAGTACTTC	CASSLQYRGGEQYF
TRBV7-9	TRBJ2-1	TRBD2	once	TGTGCCAGCAGCTTAAGCGGGAGTAGGTACAATGAGCAGTTCTTC	CASSLSGSRYNEQFF
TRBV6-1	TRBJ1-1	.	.	TGTGCCAGCAGCGACTCTAATCGGGAGAACACTGAAGCTTTCTTT	CASSDSNRENTEAFF
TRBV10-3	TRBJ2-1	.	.	TGTGCCATCAGTGAGCACCTTAGCTCCTACAATGAGCAGTTCTTC	CAISEHLSSYNEQFF
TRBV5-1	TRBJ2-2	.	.	TGCGCCAGCAGCTTCGGGCTAGCAGACACCGGGGAGCTGTTTTTT	CASSFGLADTGELFF
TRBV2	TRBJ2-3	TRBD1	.	TGTGCCAGCAGACCTGGGATGACAGGGGCAGATACGCAGTATTTT	CASRPGMTGADTQYF
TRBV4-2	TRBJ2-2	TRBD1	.	TGTGCCAGCAGCGCACAGGGGGCTGAGGCCGGGGAGCTGTTTTTT	CASSAQGAEAGELFF
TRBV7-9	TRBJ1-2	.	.	TGTGCCAGCAGCTTAGCTCGGGTGGGAGTGGAGAACTATGGCTACACCTTC	CASSLARVGVENYGYTF
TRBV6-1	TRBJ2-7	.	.	TGTGCCAGCAGTGAACTGCAGGGCTCGTACGAGCAGTACTTC	CASSELQGSYEQYF
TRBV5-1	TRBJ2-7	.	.	TGCGCCAGCAGCTTAAGGTGGGGACAAACCTACGAGCAGTACTTC	CASSLRWGQTYEQYF
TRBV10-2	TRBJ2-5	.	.	TGCGCCAGCAGTGATGGCGGGTCGAAGACCCAGTACTTC	CASSDGGSKTQYF
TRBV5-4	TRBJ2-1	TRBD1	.	TGTGCCAGCAGCTCGACAGGGTCTTGGGAGCAGTTCTTC	CASSSTGSWEQFF
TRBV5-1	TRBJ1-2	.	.	TGCGCCAGCAGCCTAGGGGGTGCTGCTGATGGCTACACCTTC	CASSLGGAADGYTF
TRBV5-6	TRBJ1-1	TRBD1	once	TGTGCCAGCAGCCAAGGACAGGTGACCACTGAAGCTTTCTTT	CASSQGQVTTEAFF
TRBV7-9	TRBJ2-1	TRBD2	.	TGTGCCAGCAGCCCTGGGGAGGGGACTAGTGTTAATGAGCAGTTCTTC	CASSPGEGTSVNEQFF